This entry describes one TCR beta chain. How the authors handled the data: Reference gene primer amplification yielded estimated nucleated cell counts. The data were produced by immunoSEQ multiplex PCR, yet TCRdb's version contains in-frame clones alone and is incomplete. V and J calls and clone size are copied from that table; D and trimming were computed from the DNA. Of 62,000 or so clones in the sample, 80% to 90% were seen once. These data originate in a study of blood T cell repertoires in COVID-19. Study background: Collection of acute and convalescent COVID-19 samples took place in the United States, Italy and Spain. The analysed material was cDNA or gDNA that came from T cells, B-cell-depleted T cells, or PBMCs.

The CDR3 contains 15 residues. Germline CDR1 reads MDHEN; CDR2 reads SYDVKM. Unmatched junction bases numbered 6, after V lost 7 bases and J lost 1 base. This TCR came from a man in his fifties with acute or convalescent COVID-19. The gene calls are TRBV28 and TRBJ2-1; 8 bases fit TRBD2. The sequenced sample consisted of peripheral blood. For the CDR3, the DNA is TGTGCCAGCAACCAAGCGGGAGCATCCTACAATGAGCAGTTCTTC. Encoded protein: CASNQAGASYNEQFF.